This TCR beta chain was obtained from a study of cytomegalovirus exposure and HLA in healthy donors. The study, taken as a whole, reports: With high specificity and sensitivity, the classifier reportedly diagnosed cytomegalovirus status. There were some public TCRs occurring in many donors, but most TCR sequences were rare. Analyzed later, association rates of TCRs varied across HLA loci, with DRB1 most and HLA-C fewest. An analysis that was carried out later associated 15,000 to 20,000 TCR beta sequences with HLA alleles at 0.05 false discovery rate.

As to this clone: Its specificity is unknown.

60 Vbeta and 13 Jbeta primers were used in PCR. Profiled with immunoSEQ multiplex PCR; TCRdb holds only in-frame clones, not every one. The sample holds around 200,000 clones; approximately 79% are singletons and the top ten take less than 7%. Germline CDR1 is SEHNR and CDR2 is FQNEAQ (reference sequence). CDR3 size: 12 residues. Trimming cost V 5 bases and J 6 bases; bases outside gene matches: 0. Sequenced sample: PBMCs. The TCR sequence derives from a man aged 40-50 years in good health and CMV-seropositive. The chain joins TRBV7-9 to TRBJ2-1, with 8 bases matching TRBD1. CDR3 in DNA: TGTGCCAGCAGCACAGGGGGCAATGAGCAGTTCTTC. Encoded protein: CASSTGGNEQFF.